This T cell receptor (beta chain) emerged from a study of T cell responses to AZD1222 COVID-19 vaccine. Across the study: The study pooled second doses at about 4 or about 12 weeks.

Only in-frame clones appear in the TCRdb table, and some are missing; sequencing was by immunoSEQ multiplex PCR. This repertoire shows some 200,000 clones, more than 80% found once; its top ten account for 3.5% to 5%. The length of the CDR3 is 12 residues. CDR1 and CDR2 from the germline V gene are SGHVS and FQNEAQ. The V gene lost 5 bases and the J gene lost 5 bases, with 9 bases spanning the gap. The TCR originated in an adult in good health. This sequence joins TRBV7-8 and TRBJ2-5; D uncertain. The sample consisted of peripheral blood, taken on day 0 of AZD1222 vaccination. The CDR3 region is CASSPAAETQYF. In DNA form, the CDR3 reads TGTGCCAGCAGCCCAGCTGCCGAGACCCAGTACTTC.